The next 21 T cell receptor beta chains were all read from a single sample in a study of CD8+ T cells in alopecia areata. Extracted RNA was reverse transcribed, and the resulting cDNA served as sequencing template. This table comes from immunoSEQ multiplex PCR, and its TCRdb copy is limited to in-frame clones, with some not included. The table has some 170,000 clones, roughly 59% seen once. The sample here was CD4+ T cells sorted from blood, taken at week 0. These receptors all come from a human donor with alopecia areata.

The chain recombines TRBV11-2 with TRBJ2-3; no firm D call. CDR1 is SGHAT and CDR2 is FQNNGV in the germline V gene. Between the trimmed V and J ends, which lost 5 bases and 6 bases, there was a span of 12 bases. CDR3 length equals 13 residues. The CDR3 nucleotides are TGTGCCAGCAGCGCCATGCTGGCCGATACGCAGTATTTT. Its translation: CASSAMLADTQYF.

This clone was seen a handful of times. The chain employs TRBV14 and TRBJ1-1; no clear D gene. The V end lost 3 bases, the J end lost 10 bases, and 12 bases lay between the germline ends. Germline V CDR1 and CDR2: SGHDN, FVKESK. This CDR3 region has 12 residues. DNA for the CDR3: TGTGCCAGCAGCCACCAAGCGGTCGGAGCTTTCTTT. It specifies CASSHQAVGAFF.

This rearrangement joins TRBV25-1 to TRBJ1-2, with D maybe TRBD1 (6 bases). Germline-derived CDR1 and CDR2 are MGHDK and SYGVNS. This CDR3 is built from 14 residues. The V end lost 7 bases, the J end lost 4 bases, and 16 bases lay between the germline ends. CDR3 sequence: CASMGGTALYGYTF. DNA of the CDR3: TGTGCCAGCATGGGGGGCACGGCGCTCTATGGCTACACCTTC.

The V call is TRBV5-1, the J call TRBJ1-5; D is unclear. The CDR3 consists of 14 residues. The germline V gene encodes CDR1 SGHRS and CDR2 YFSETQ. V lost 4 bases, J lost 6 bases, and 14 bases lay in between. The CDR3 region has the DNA TGCGCCAGCAGCCCCGAGGGTGGACCTCAGCCCCAGCATTTT. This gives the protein CASSPEGGPQPQHF. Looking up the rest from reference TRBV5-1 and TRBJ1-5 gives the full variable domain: KAGVTQTPRYLIKTRGQQVTLSCSPISGHRSVSWYQQTPGQGLQFLFEYFSETQRNKGNFPGRFSGRQFSNSRSEMNVSTLELGDSALYLCASSPEGGPQPQHFGDGTRLSIL.

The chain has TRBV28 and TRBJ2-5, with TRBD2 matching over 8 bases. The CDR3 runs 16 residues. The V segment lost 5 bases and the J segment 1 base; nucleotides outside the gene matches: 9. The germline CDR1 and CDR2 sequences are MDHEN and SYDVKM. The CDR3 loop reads CASSPPSLAGQETQYF. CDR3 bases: TGTGCCAGCAGTCCGCCCTCGCTAGCGGGCCAAGAGACCCAGTACTTC.

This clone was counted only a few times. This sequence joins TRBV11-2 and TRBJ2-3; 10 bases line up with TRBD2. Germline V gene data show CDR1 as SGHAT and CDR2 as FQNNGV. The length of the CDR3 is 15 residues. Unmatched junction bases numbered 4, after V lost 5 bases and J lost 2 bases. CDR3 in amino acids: CASSLLAGSTDTQYF. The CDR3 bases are TGTGCCAGCAGCCTACTAGCGGGGTCCACAGATACGCAGTATTTT. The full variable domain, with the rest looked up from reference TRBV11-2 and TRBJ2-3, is EAGVAQSPRYKIIEKRQSVAFWCNPISGHATLYWYQQILGQGPKLLIQFQNNGVVDDSQLPKDRFSAERLKGVDSTLKIQPAKLEDSAVYLCASSLLAGSTDTQYFGPGTRLTVL.

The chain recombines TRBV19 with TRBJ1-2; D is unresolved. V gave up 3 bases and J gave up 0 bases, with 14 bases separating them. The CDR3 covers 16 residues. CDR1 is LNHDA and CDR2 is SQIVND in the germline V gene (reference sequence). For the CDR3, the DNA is TGTGCCAGTAGTATCTCCTCTAGGAGATCTAACTATGGCTACACCTTC. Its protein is CASSISSRRSNYGYTF.

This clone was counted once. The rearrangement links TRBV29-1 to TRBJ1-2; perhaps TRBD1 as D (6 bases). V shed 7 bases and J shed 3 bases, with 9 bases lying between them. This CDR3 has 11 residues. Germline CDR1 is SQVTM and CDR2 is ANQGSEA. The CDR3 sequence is CSGYRDYGYTF. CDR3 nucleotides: TGCAGCGGATACAGGGACTATGGCTACACCTTC.

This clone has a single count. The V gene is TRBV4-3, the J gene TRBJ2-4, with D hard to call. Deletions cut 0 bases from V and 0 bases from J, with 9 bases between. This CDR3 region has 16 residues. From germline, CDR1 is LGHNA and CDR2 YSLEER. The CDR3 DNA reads TGCGCCAGCAGCCAAGAGATGAACCTAGCCAAAAACATTCAGTACTTC. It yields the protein CASSQEMNLAKNIQYF.

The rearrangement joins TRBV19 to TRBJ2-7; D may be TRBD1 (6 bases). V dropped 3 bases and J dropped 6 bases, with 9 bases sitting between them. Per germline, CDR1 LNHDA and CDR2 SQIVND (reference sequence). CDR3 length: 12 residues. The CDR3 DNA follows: TGTGCCAGTAGTATCCAGGGGTCCGAGCAGTACTTC. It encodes CASSIQGSEQYF.

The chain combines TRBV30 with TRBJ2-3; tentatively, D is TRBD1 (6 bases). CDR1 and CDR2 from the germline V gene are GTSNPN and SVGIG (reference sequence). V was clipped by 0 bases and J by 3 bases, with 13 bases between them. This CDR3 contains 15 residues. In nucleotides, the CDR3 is TGTGCCTGGAGTGTACGTGGGGGCCCGACAGATACGCAGTATTTT. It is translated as CAWSVRGGPTDTQYF.

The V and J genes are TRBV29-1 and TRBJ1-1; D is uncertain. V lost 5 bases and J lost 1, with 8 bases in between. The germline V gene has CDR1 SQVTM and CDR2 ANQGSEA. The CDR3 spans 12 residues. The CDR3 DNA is TGCAGCGTTACCCGTCAGAACACTGAAGCTTTCTTT. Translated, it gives CSVTRQNTEAFF.

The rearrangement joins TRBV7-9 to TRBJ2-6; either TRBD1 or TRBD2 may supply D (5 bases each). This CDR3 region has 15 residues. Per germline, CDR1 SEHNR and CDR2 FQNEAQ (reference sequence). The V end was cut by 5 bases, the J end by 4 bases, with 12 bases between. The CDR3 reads CASSPWGRGANVLTF. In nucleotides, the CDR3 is TGTGCCAGCAGCCCCTGGGGACGAGGGGCCAACGTCCTGACTTTC.

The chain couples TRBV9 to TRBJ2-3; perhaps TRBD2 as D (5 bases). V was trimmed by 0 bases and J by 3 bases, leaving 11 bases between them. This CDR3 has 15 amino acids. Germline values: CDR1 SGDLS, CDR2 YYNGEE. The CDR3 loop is CASSVDSSPTDTQYF. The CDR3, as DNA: TGTGCCAGCAGCGTAGACTCTAGCCCAACAGATACGCAGTATTTT.

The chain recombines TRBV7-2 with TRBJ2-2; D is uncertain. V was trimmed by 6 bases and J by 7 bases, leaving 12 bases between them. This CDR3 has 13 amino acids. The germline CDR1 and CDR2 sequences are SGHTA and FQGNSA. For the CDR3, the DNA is TGTGCCAGCAGTTCTAAATGGGGCGGGGAGCTGTTTTTT. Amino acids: CASSSKWGGELFF.

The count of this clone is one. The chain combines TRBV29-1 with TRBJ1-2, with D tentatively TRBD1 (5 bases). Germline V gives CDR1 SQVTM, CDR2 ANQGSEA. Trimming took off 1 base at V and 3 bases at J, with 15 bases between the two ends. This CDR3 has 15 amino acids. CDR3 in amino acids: CSVEGSGGLHYGYTF. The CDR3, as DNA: TGCAGCGTTGAAGGGAGCGGGGGTCTGCACTATGGCTACACCTTC. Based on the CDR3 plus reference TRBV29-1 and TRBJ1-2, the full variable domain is SAVISQKPSRDICQRGTSLTIQCQVDSQVTMMFWYRQQPGQSLTLIATANQGSEATYESGFVIDKFPISRPNLTFSTLTVSNMSPEDSSIYLCSVEGSGGLHYGYTFGSGTRLTVV.

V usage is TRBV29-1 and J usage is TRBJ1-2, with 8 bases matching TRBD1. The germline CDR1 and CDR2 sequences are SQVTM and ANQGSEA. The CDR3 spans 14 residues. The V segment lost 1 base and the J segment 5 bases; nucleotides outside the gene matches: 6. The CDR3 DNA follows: TGCAGCGTTGAAGGAACAGGGGGAGATTATGGCTACACCTTC. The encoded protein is CSVEGTGGDYGYTF. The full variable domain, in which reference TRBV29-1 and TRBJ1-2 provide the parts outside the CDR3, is SAVISQKPSRDICQRGTSLTIQCQVDSQVTMMFWYRQQPGQSLTLIATANQGSEATYESGFVIDKFPISRPNLTFSTLTVSNMSPEDSSIYLCSVEGTGGDYGYTFGSGTRLTVV.

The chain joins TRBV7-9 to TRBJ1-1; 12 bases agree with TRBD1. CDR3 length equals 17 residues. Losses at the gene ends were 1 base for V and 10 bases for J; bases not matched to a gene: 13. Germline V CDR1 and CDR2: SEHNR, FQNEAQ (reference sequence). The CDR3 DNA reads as TGTGCCAGCAGCTTAGGACTACCGGGACAGGGGGCAGAAAGAGCTTTCTTT. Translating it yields CASSLGLPGQGAERAFF.

In DNA, the CDR3 is TGTGCCAGCAGCCCACGGGCGGGGGCCAACGTCCTGACTTTC. Its protein is CASSPRAGANVLTF. This chain connects TRBV5-6 to TRBJ2-6; D is undetermined. Germline CDR1 is SGHDT and CDR2 is YYEEEE. V lost 4 bases to trimming and J lost 4 bases, with 9 bases between them. CDR3 length: 14 residues.

The CDR3 loop is CAWPRDGGYTF. CDR3 bases: TGTGCCTGGCCCCGGGACGGTGGCTACACCTTC. V is TRBV30 and J is TRBJ1-2, with a possible D match to TRBD1 (5 bases). V lost 5 bases to trimming and J lost 7 bases, with 11 bases between them. Germline assignment: CDR1 GTSNPN and CDR2 SVGIG (reference sequence). The CDR3 is 11 residues long. Full variable domain (outside the CDR3, taken from reference TRBV30 and TRBJ1-2): SQTIHQWPATLVQPVGSPLSLECTVEGTSNPNLYWYRQAAGRGLQLLFYSVGIGQISSEVPQNLSASRPQDRQFILSSKKLLLSDSGFYLCAWPRDGGYTFGSGTRLTVV.

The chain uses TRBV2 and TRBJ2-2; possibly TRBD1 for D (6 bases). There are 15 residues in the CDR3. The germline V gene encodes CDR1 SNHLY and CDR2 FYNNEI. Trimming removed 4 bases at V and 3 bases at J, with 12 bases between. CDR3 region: CASSGDRTYTGELFF. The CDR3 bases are TGTGCCAGCAGTGGAGACAGGACTTACACCGGGGAGCTGTTTTTT. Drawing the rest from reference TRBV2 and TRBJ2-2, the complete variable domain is EPEVTQTPSHQVTQMGQEVILRCVPISNHLYFYWYRQILGQKVEFLVSFYNNEISEKSEIFDDQFSVERPDGSNFTLKIRSTKLEDSAMYFCASSGDRTYTGELFFGEGSRLTVL.